This TCR beta chain came from a study of blood T cells in healthy people across ages. Broader study findings: From one million sequenced T cells, diversity estimates were lower bounds.

About this clonotype itself: Its antigen remains unidentified.

Germline loops: CDR1 ENHRY, CDR2 SYGVKD. This CDR3 is built from 19 residues. Trimming left V 0 bases short and J 3 bases short, with 22 bases between. A sample-barcoded 5' primer and a J-beta primer mix were used in a second PCR of about 7 to 12 cycles. At least 2.5 million CDR3-containing paired-end reads were obtained per sample. TCRdb recomputed calls from the 5' RACE reads with MiXCR, one row per CDR3 protein. The table includes around 1,900,000 distinct CDR3 sequences, roughly two fifths detected once. Investigators took ten milliliters of peripheral blood from every donor. Each sample provided at least 5 micrograms of extracted total RNA.

The source is a human donor in good health. The rearrangement uses TRBV10-3 and TRBJ2-3; tentatively, D is TRBD1 or TRBD2 (5 bases each). Specimen: blood. CDR3 loop: CAISESKREKAWGTDTQYF. DNA for the CDR3: TGTGCCATCAGTGAGTCAAAGCGAGAGAAGGCTTGGGGGACAGATACGCAGTATTTT.